This entry concerns a single T cell receptor beta chain. What it binds is not known. This sample was taken from a study of response to subunit inactivated influenza vaccine. TCRdb processed the RT-PCR reads anew with MiXCR; each CDR3 protein has one entry. The sample holds fewer than 800,000 distinct CDR3 sequences, approximately 14% seen once. The germline CDR1 and CDR2 sequences are MNHNY and SVGAGI (reference sequence). The V and J ends lost 10 bases and 4 bases respectively, with 14 bases between them. The CDR3 spans 13 residues. Study results and caveats: Authors suggested that a seasonal influenza vaccination recruits few new T cells each time.

The sample in question was PBMCs from blood, obtained 12 days after vaccination. This sequence originates from a man aged 50-60 years who received an inactivated influenza vaccine. The chain couples TRBV6-6 to TRBJ1-5, with a possible D match to TRBD1 (6 bases). In DNA form, the CDR3 reads TGTGCCAACAGGATGGACAGTAATCAGCCCCAGCATTTT. Encoded protein: CANRMDSNQPQHF.